This T cell receptor (beta chain) was obtained from a study of blood T cell repertoires in COVID-19. Sequenced by immunoSEQ multiplex PCR; TCRdb stores in-frame clones only, minus some. This sample has approximately 200,000 clones; roughly three quarters occur once, and the top ten carry around 15%. Material: peripheral blood. This sequence originates from a man aged 60 to 75 with active or convalescent COVID-19.

DNA of the CDR3: TGTGCCAGCAGCTTGGGGTTGGGACTTGGAAACACCATATATTTT. Protein product: CASSLGLGLGNTIYF. The chain uses TRBV5-6 and TRBJ1-3; possibly TRBD1 for D (5 bases). Looked up from germline, CDR1 is SGHDT and CDR2 is YYEEEE. Trimming cost V 0 bases and J 3 bases, with 10 bases left between them. The CDR3 sequence is 15 residues long.